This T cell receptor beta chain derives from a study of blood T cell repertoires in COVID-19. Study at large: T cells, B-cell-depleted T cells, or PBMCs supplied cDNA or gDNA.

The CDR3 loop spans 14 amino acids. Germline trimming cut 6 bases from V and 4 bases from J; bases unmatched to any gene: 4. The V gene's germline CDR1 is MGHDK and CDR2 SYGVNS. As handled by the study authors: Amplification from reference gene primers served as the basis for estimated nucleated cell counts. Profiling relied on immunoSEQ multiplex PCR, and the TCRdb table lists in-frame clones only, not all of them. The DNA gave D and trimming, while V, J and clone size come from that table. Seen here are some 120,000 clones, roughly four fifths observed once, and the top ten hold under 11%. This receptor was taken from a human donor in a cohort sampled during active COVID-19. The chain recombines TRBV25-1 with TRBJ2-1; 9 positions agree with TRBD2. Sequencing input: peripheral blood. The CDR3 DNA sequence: TGTGCCAGCAGAAAGCGGGAGGTTTACAATGAGCAGTTCTTC. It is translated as CASRKREVYNEQFF. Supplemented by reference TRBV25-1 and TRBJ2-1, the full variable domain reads EADIYQTPRYLVIGTGKKITLECSQTMGHDKMYWYQQDPGMELHLIHYSYGVNSTEKGDLSSESTVSRIRTEHFPLTLESARPSHTSQYLCASRKREVYNEQFFGPGTRLTVL.